This T cell receptor (beta chain) was recovered during a study of T cell changes during pregnancy in multiple sclerosis. The repertoire was sequenced with immunoSEQ multiplex PCR; TCRdb's copy has only in-frame clones and lacks some. This table has over 50,000 clones, around 87% appearing once. This CDR3 region has 15 residues. V lost 3 bases and J lost 2, with 11 bases in between. Germline V gene sequence: CDR1 KGHSH, CDR2 LQKENI. The sequenced sample was peripheral blood from another person, used as feeder cells. The rearrangement uses TRBV18 and TRBJ1-5; tentatively, D is TRBD1 (5 bases). The sequence was collected from a human donor whose cells served as feeder cells for cultures in a pregnancy study. Here the CDR3 reads CASSPTGGGNQPQHF. The CDR3 DNA reads as TGTGCCAGCTCACCCACCGGGGGAGGCAATCAGCCCCAGCATTTT.